This entry features one T cell receptor (beta chain) sequence. No cognate antigen has been identified for it. Base-call qualities are not available, and no considerably larger clone is one nucleotide away. The data belong to a study of lymphopenia after photon versus proton radiotherapy (dated 2019 in TCRdb). Regarding the study in general: The immunological effects of photon versus proton radiation therapy were compared in patients with gastrointestinal tumors who developed high-grade lymphopenia. The roughly 18 patients in the cohort had gastrointestinal tumors, were treated with either photon or proton therapy, and subsequently developed lymphopenia. The study aimed to characterize how the two radiation modalities differ in their impact on the immune system. The paper as a whole reports these results and caveats: After the lymphocyte count nadir, repertoires from photon-treated patients showed oligoclonal expansion, particularly of CD8+ Temra cells, and this expansion drove the decline in diversity. The survival association was examined only in patients who died, and the authors described better survival with proton therapy as a possibility, not as a demonstrated result. During treatment, patients who received photon therapy lost naive T cells and TCR diversity and gained effector/memory populations, whereas patients who received proton therapy remained relatively stable. Across the cohort, a larger post-nadir drop in TCR diversity was inversely correlated with overall survival time among patients who died.

CDR1 and CDR2 (SEHNR, FQNEAQ) derive from the germline V gene (reference sequence). Deletion took 5 bases off V and 6 bases off J, with a span of 16 bases between the germline ends. Taken from cysteine to phenylalanine, the CDR3 has 15 residues. The sequence is cut down to CDR3 DNA, 45 bases in frame from base 1. Receptors were amplified or captured by the immunoSEQ multiplex PCR assay. Alongside multiparametric flow cytometry, deep sequencing of rearranged TCR beta loci was used to profile the T cell repertoires. This immuneACCESS table, as held by TCRdb, lists in-frame sequences with V and J called but not all clones. Of the missing ones, under half trace to an unresolved V gene in checked studies; the others have no known cause. A total of tens of thousands of clones appear in this sample, roughly 93% of them only once. The ten largest clones capture about 3% of the sample.

Sequenced here: peripheral blood, sampled from a patient treated with photon-based radiotherapy. The V and J segments used are TRBV7-9 and TRBJ2-2; the D segment might be TRBD1 or TRBD2, since each matches 5 bases. The TCR was taken from a woman aged 70-85 years with pancreatic cancer. Here the CDR3 is given as CASSVGDAAPGELFF. In nucleotide form, the sequence is TGTGCCAGCAGCGTAGGGGACGCTGCCCCCGGGGAGCTGTTTTTT.